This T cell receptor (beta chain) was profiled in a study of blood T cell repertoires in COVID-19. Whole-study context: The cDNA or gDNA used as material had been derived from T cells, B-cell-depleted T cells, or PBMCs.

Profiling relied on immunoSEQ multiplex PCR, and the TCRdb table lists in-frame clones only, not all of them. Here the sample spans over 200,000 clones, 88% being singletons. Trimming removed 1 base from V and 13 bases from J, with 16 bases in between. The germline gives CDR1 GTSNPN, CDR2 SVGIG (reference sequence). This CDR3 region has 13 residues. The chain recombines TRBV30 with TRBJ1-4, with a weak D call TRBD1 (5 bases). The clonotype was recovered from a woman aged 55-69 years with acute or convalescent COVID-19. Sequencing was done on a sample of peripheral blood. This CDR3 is CAWSARQQTGLFF. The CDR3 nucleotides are TGTGCCTGGAGTGCCCGACAGCAAACAGGACTGTTTTTT.